The T cell receptor beta chain under discussion was sequenced for a study of cytomegalovirus exposure and HLA in healthy donors. Germline V gene lookup returns CDR1 SQVTM and CDR2 ANQGSEA. V was trimmed by 6 bases and J by 6 bases, leaving 17 bases between them. This CDR3 contains 13 residues. TCRdb keeps only in-frame clones here, not all; method: immunoSEQ multiplex PCR. This sample has approximately 240,000 clones, with just over 90% found just once. This chain connects TRBV29-1 to TRBJ1-1; the D is unclear. The TCR was taken from a woman in her late teens or twenties in good health and CMV-seronegative. Input material: PBMCs. This CDR3 is CSVPAGGFAEAFF. Here the CDR3 DNA reads TGCAGCGTCCCCGCAGGTGGCTTTGCTGAAGCTTTCTTT.